The sequence of this TCR beta chain was determined in a study of spatial heterogeneity in lung cancer. About the research overall: Every unique TCR and UMI combination, on average, appeared more than ten times in raw reads. Findings and caveats of the study: Coverage was estimated at about 7.2% of tumor T cells for alpha chains and less than 15% for beta chains. Mutation tallies in tumors tracked expanded intratumoral alpha and beta TCR counts.

Time point given: sample taken at primary tumor resection. Extraction of whole RNA from tumor, nontumor lung or frozen PBMC preceded unsorted sequencing. In germline, CDR1 is WNHNN, CDR2 SYGVQD (reference sequence). The CDR3 loop spans 15 amino acids. As to this clonotype: Its specificity is unknown. Its ends do not fully match the called genes, so a read error is possible. The library was built for alpha chains, so this beta chain is an off-target read and its size means little.

TCRdb itself ran the 5' RACE reads through MiXCR, one entry per CDR3 protein. The data contain roughly 7,000 distinct CDR3 sequences, roughly an eighth of them singletons. This sequence joins TRBV10-1 and TRBJ2-5; 7 bases are shared with TRBD2. The source material was lung tumor tissue, sampled at surgery. The clonotype originates from a male donor with early-stage non-small cell lung cancer. The CDR3 reads CASSKSGGTQETQYF. The CDR3 nucleotides read TGCGCCAGCAGTAAGTCGGGAGGAACCCAAGAGACCCAGTACTTC.